Following are 17 T cell receptor beta chains from one sample sequenced in a study of a mutant IDH1 vaccine in newly diagnosed glioma. These receptors have no known antigen. Produced via immunoSEQ multiplex PCR; TCRdb's table is partial and in-frame only. The sample lists about 38,000 clones, roughly 79% occurring once. Stated time point: week 5, during vaccination. The investigators gave 300 ug of mutant IDH1 20-mer peptide in each vaccine dose, together with topical imiquimod. The material was PBMCs, obtained from a glioma patient whose treatment included an IDH1 peptide vaccine. All receptors derive from a man aged 50 to 60 with glioma.

The V call is TRBV5-1, the J call TRBJ2-1, with 7 bases that match TRBD2. The germline gives CDR1 SGHRS, CDR2 YFSETQ. CDR3 length: 15 residues. The trim removed 4 bases at V and 7 bases at J, leaving 11 bases unmatched. In DNA, the CDR3 is TGCGCCAGCAGCATCACTAGCGCCTCAGAAAATGAGCAGTTCTTC. Amino acid sequence: CASSITSASENEQFF.

The J gene is TRBJ1-1, the V gene TRBV4-1, with unresolved D. Germline CDR1 reads MGHRA; CDR2 reads YSYEKL. There are 11 residues in the CDR3. V gave up 2 bases and J gave up 6 bases, with 4 bases separating them. The CDR3 sequence: CASSQYAEAFF. The CDR3 DNA sequence: TGCGCCAGCAGCCAATACGCTGAAGCTTTCTTT.

V gene TRBV7-9 combines with J gene TRBJ2-3; a weak D match, TRBD1 (5 bases). The V end lost 4 bases, the J end lost 2 bases, and 10 bases lay between the germline ends. Germline-derived CDR1 and CDR2 are SEHNR and FQNEAQ (reference sequence). The CDR3 has 14 amino acids. DNA of the CDR3: TGTGCCAGCAGCTCTGGACAAATCACAGATACGCAGTATTTT. Residues: CASSSGQITDTQYF.

This rearrangement joins TRBV6-1 to TRBJ1-1; D is undetermined. Germline CDR1 MNHNS, CDR2 SASEGT. Between the trimmed V and J ends, which lost 4 bases and 3 bases, there was a span of 3 bases. The CDR3 totals 11 residues. This chain's CDR3 is CASSVYTEAFF. The CDR3 coding sequence is TGTGCCAGCAGTGTATACACTGAAGCTTTCTTT.

This clone was counted a single time. The chain couples TRBV30 to TRBJ2-3; D is ambiguous. CDR3 length equals 13 residues. Germline V gene data show CDR1 as GTSNPN and CDR2 as SVGIG (reference sequence). The V and J ends lost 2 bases and 6 bases respectively, with 12 bases between them. In DNA form, the CDR3 reads TGTGCCTGGAGTCCCGGCCCCGGGGATACGCAGTATTTT. This sequence encodes CAWSPGPGDTQYF.

This chain joins TRBV6-6 and TRBJ1-4; TRBD1 is a possible D gene (6 bases). This CDR3 contains 13 residues. Trimming shortened V by 5 bases and J by 13 bases, and 17 bases separated the two germline ends. Germline loops: CDR1 MNHNY, CDR2 SVGAGI (reference sequence). The CDR3 DNA is TGTGCCAGCAGTCTCGATGGGTCAGGGGTACTGTTTTTT. It translates to CASSLDGSGVLFF.

The V gene is TRBV6-5, the J gene TRBJ1-4; D gene uncertain. Trimming removed 6 bases from V and 5 bases from J, with 7 bases in between. The CDR3 is made up of 12 amino acids. CDR1 and CDR2 (germline): MNHEY, SVGAGI. The CDR3 coding sequence is TGTGCCAGCAGGTCTGGGAATGAAAAACTGTTTTTT. Translation: CASRSGNEKLFF.

The chain recombines TRBV7-6 with TRBJ2-7; tentatively, D is TRBD1 (6 bases). V was trimmed by 2 bases and J by 6 bases, leaving 8 bases between them. The CDR3 loop spans 12 amino acids. The germline V gene has CDR1 SGHVS and CDR2 FNYEAQ. The CDR3 DNA reads TGTGCCAGCAGCTTAACAGGGCGCGAGCAGTACTTC. Protein product: CASSLTGREQYF.

This sequence joins TRBV29-1 and TRBJ2-7; possibly TRBD1 or TRBD2 for D (5 bases each). V lost 1 base to trimming and J lost 9 bases, with 19 bases between them. CDR1 and CDR2 (germline): SQVTM, ANQGSEA. The CDR3 is 14 amino acids. The CDR3: CSVEAPGPTIRQYF. DNA of the CDR3: TGCAGCGTTGAAGCCCCGGGACCCACCATACGGCAGTACTTC.

The chain links TRBV7-9 to TRBJ2-1, with 10 positions matching TRBD1. The CDR3 consists of 15 residues. Germline values: CDR1 SEHNR, CDR2 FQNEAQ (reference sequence). V lost 5 bases and J lost 10; bases outside the gene matches: 11. CDR3 loop: CASSPPGQGTREQFF. DNA of the CDR3: TGTGCCAGCAGCCCGCCGGGACAGGGGACTAGAGAGCAGTTCTTC.

Here the CDR3 DNA reads TGTGCCAGCAGTATACCAGGGGTTGGTGAAGCTTTCTTT. Amino acid sequence: CASSIPGVGEAFF. This chain connects TRBV6-6 to TRBJ1-1; maybe TRBD1 (6 bases). CDR3 length: 13 amino acids. The V end was cut by 5 bases, the J end by 7 bases, with 14 bases between. The germline CDR1 and CDR2 sequences are MNHNY and SVGAGI (reference sequence).

The chain couples TRBV5-6 to TRBJ2-3, with 8 nucleotides matching TRBD2. The CDR3 contains 16 residues. Germline V gene data show CDR1 as SGHDT and CDR2 as YYEEEE. With 4 bases clipped from V and 3 bases from J, the junction kept 10 bases outside the gene matches. The CDR3 loop reads CASSPGGSGMTDTQYF. The CDR3 nucleotides are TGTGCCAGCAGCCCCGGGGGTAGCGGGATGACAGATACGCAGTATTTT.

The genes are TRBV19 and TRBJ1-1; 9 bases agree with TRBD1. The germline V gene has CDR1 LNHDA and CDR2 SQIVND (reference sequence). This CDR3 comprises 17 residues. The ends lost 6 bases at V and 0 bases at J; junction bases unmatched: 11. CDR3 in amino acids: CASREDRGPKMNTEAFF. The CDR3 DNA reads TGTGCCAGTAGAGAGGACAGGGGCCCAAAGATGAACACTGAAGCTTTCTTT.

This clone has more than one count but fewer than ten. V is TRBV6-4 and J is TRBJ1-1, with D possibly being TRBD1 (6 bases). The CDR3 spans 13 residues. CDR1 is MRHNA and CDR2 is SNTAGT in the germline V gene. V dropped 5 bases and J dropped 4 bases, with 11 bases sitting between them. The CDR3 protein is CASSSGALTEAFF. The CDR3 DNA reads as TGTGCCAGCAGTTCAGGGGCACTCACTGAAGCTTTCTTT.

The chain carries TRBV5-5 and TRBJ2-2, with a weak D call TRBD1 (6 bases). The CDR3 is 14 residues long. Trimming stripped 5 bases from V and 1 base from J, with 9 bases between. The germline gives CDR1 SGHKS, CDR2 YYEKEE (reference sequence). CDR3 protein: CASSLGGNTGELFF. CDR3 bases: TGTGCCAGCAGTTTAGGGGGGAACACCGGGGAGCTGTTTTTT.

The V call is TRBV5-4, the J call TRBJ1-1, with D possibly matching TRBD1 (6 bases). The CDR3 consists of 12 residues. Germline lookup yields CDR1 SGHNT and CDR2 YYREEE (reference sequence). Trimming removed 1 base from V and 11 bases from J, with 12 bases in between. The CDR3 spells CASSLSGGEAFF. The CDR3 coding sequence is TGTGCCAGCAGCTTGTCCGGGGGCGAGGCTTTCTTT.

This chain connects TRBV5-4 to TRBJ1-3; D perhaps matches TRBD1 (5 bases). CDR1 is SGHNT, CDR2 YYREEE, per germline (reference sequence). The V end was cut by 4 bases, the J end by 7 bases, with 12 bases between. The CDR3 has 13 residues. CDR3 sequence reads: CASSTGGSNTIYF. Written as DNA, the CDR3 is TGTGCCAGCAGCACGGGGGGAAGTAACACCATATATTTT. Drawing the rest from reference TRBV5-4 and TRBJ1-3, the complete variable domain is ETGVTQSPTHLIKTRGQQVTLRCSSQSGHNTVSWYQQALGQGPQFIFQYYREEENGRGNFPPRFSGLQFPNYSSELNVNALELDDSALYLCASSTGGSNTIYFGEGSWLTVV.